The clone carrying this T cell receptor (beta chain) occurred a few times. Stated time point: pre-sensitization, week 0. Treatment denoted: therapeutic diphenylcyclopropenone sensitization with weekly scalp DPC. The data were obtained in a study of human T cells and chemical hapten exposure. As for the study in general: Minor pooled library volume differences mainly drove per-sample TCR yield variation.

TCRdb called the RACE reads again in MiXCR, with one record for every CDR3 protein. Among about 110,000 distinct CDR3 sequences, approximately 12% were seen once, and the ten largest hold around 1.5%. V shed 2 bases and J shed 4 bases, with 12 bases lying between them. The V gene's germline CDR1 is MNHNY and CDR2 SVGAGI (reference sequence). The CDR3 runs to 15 residues. This receptor was identified in a woman between 45 and 65 years old with alopecia areata. Some clones in this sample may be carry-over from other donors' samples. This chain joins TRBV6-6 and TRBJ1-3, with a tentative D call TRBD1 (6 bases). The source was whole blood, collected in connection with sensitization to the hapten diphenylcyclopropenone (DPC). The CDR3 DNA reads as TGTGCCAGCAGTTACATGGGACACGACGGAAACACCATATATTTT. Its translation is CASSYMGHDGNTIYF.